This is a list of T cell receptor beta chains from one sample in a study of T cells after posttransplantation cyclophosphamide. Using immunoSEQ multiplex PCR, the repertoire was profiled, and TCRdb retains in-frame clones only, with some absent. The sample includes some 40,000 clones, none of them occurring once. The sample comprised PBMCs. The receptors here all came from a man aged 45-65 years in good health, CMV-negative, and a related stem cell transplant donor. The CDR3 runs from the conserved cysteine through the conserved F or W. D genes are given only for firm matches.

TRBJ1-1,TRBD1,13,TRBV18,CASSPGQGPEAFF
TRBJ1-5,NA,13,TRBV11-2,CASSTGSNQPQHF
TRBJ2-1,NA,14,TRBV7-9,CASSTSPNYNEQFF
TRBJ2-5,NA,15,TRBV4-1,CASSQLRQAEETQYF
TRBJ1-6,NA,18,TRBV19,CASKSSPGGAAYNSPLHF
TRBJ2-3,NA,14,TRBV6-5,CASSSGTTPDTQYF
TRBJ2-1,NA,14,TRBV19,CASSMAALQGEQFF
TRBJ2-5,NA,13,TRBV7-3,CASSRGAQETQYF
TRBJ2-1,NA,12,TRBV7-9,CASSTMSNEQFF
TRBJ2-1,TRBD2,15,TRBV30,CAWSGGTSGYNEQFF
TRBJ2-3,NA,15,TRBV5-4,CASSQLQGSTDTQYF
TRBJ1-4,NA,16,TRBV5-1,CASSLDVGRVFEKLFF
TRBJ2-1,TRBD1,14,TRBV5-1,CASSPQGAGYEQFF
TRBJ1-6,NA,16,TRBV7-9,CASSNQRTVKNSPLHF
TRBJ1-1,TRBD1,15,TRBV6-5,CASSRGQGLNTEAFF
TRBJ2-2,TRBD1,13,TRBV2,CASSLDRGGELFF
TRBJ1-3,TRBD1,15,TRBV10-3,CAISPTGPPGNTIYF
TRBJ2-1,TRBD2,18,TRBV10-1,CASSEGLAGGASYNEQFF
TRBJ1-2,NA,15,TRBV2,CASSEYAGSDYGYTF
TRBJ2-2,TRBD2,15,TRBV29-1,CSVMGGSGGTGELFF
TRBJ2-2,TRBD1,16,TRBV5-1,CASSGRGTANTGELFF
TRBJ1-1,NA,14,TRBV11-2,CASSLDPINTEAFF
TRBJ2-7,NA,15,TRBV6-1,CASSGRAGISYEQYF
TRBJ1-2,NA,13,TRBV19,CASSRQDLDGYTF
TRBJ2-7,TRBD1,13,TRBV6-5,CASRDRRTYEQYF
TRBJ2-2,TRBD1,16,TRBV7-3,CASSSHRGKGTGELFF
TRBJ2-2,NA,14,TRBV27,CASSFYLNTGELFF
TRBJ1-2,NA,15,TRBV11-2,CASSLVAGPNYGHTF
TRBJ1-3,NA,15,TRBV10-3,CAISESAGSGNTIYF
TRBJ1-2,NA,15,TRBV7-9,CASSLGQTVIYGYTF
TRBJ2-3,NA,15,TRBV7-7,CASSSGLGAKDTQYF
TRBJ2-7,TRBD1,16,TRBV6-5,CASSYLGTGGDYEQYF
TRBJ1-3,NA,14,TRBV7-8,CASSFRGAGNTIYF
TRBJ2-2,TRBD1,16,TRBV14,CASSLDRVQNTGELFF
TRBJ2-5,TRBD1,15,TRBV19,CASSADRGVEETQYF